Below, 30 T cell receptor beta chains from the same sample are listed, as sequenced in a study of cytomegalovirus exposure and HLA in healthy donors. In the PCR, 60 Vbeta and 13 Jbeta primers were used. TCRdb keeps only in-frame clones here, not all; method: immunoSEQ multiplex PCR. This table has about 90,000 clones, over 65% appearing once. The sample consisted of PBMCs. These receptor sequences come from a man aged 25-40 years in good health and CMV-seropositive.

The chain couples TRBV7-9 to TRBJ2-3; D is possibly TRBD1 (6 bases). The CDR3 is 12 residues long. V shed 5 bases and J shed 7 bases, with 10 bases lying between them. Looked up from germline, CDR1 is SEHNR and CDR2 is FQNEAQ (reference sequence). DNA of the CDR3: TGTGCCAGCAGCCTGGGGACAAATACGCAGTATTTT. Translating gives CASSLGTNTQYF. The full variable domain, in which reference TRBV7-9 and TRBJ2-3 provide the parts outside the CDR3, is DTGVSQNPRHKITKRGQNVTFRCDPISEHNRLYWYRQTLGQGPEFLTYFQNEAQLEKSRLLSDRFSAERPKGSFSTLEIQRTEQGDSAMYLCASSLGTNTQYFGPGTRLTVL.

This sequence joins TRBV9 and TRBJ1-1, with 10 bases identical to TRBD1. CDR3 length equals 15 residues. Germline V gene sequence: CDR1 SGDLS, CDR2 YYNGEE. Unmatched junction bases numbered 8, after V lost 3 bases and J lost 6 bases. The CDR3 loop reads CASSAGDRGGAEAFF. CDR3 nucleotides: TGTGCCAGCAGCGCCGGGGACAGGGGAGGCGCTGAAGCTTTCTTT.

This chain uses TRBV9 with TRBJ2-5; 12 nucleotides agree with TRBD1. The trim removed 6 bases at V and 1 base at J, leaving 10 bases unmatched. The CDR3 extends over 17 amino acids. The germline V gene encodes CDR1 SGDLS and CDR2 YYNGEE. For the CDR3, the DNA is TGTGCCAGCACCCCCGGGACAGGGGGCGGTCCCCAAGAGACCCAGTACTTC. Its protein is CASTPGTGGGPQETQYF.

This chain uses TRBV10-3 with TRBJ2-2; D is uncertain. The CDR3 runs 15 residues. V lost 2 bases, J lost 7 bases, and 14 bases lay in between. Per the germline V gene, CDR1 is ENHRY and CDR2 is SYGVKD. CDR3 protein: CAISENMGPGGELFF. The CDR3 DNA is TGTGCCATCAGTGAGAACATGGGCCCTGGCGGGGAGCTGTTTTTT.

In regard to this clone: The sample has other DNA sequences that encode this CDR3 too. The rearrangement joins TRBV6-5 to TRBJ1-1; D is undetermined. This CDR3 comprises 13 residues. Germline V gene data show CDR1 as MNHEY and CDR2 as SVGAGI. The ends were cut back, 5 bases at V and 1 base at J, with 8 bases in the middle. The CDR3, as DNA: TGTGCCAGCAGTCCCCCGGGGAACACTGAAGCTTTCTTT. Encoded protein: CASSPPGNTEAFF.

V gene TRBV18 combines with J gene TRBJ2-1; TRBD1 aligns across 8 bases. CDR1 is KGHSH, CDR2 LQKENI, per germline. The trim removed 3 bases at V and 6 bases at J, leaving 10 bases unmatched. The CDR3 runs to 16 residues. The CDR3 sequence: CASSPIRDRPFNEQFF. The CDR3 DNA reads TGTGCCAGCTCACCCATCCGGGACAGGCCGTTCAATGAGCAGTTCTTC.

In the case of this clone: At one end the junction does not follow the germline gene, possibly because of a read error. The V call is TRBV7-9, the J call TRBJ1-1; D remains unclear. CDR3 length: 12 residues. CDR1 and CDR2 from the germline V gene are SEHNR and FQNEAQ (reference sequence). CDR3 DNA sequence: TGTTCCAGCAGTCAGGCTAACACTGAAGCTTTCTTT. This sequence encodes CSSSQANTEAFF. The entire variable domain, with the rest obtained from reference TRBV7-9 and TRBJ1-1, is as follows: DTGVSQNPRHKITKRGQNVTFRCDPISEHNRLYWYRQTLGQGPEFLTYFQNEAQLEKSRLLSDRFSAERPKGSFSTLEIQRTEQGDSAMYLCSSSQANTEAFFGQGTRLTVV.

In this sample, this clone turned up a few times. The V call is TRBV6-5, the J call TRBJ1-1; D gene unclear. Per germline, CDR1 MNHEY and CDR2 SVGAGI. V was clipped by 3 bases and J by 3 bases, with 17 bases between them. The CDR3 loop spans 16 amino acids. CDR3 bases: TGTGCCAGCAGTTATAAGGTCGGAGGGCTGGACACTGAAGCTTTCTTT. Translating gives CASSYKVGGLDTEAFF.

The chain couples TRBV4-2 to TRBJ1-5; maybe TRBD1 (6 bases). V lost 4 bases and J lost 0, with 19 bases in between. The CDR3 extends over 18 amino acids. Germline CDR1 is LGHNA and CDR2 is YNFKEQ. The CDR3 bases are TGTGCCAGCAGCCTTCAAGCAGGGGCCGGTAATAGCAATCAGCCCCAGCATTTT. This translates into CASSLQAGAGNSNQPQHF.

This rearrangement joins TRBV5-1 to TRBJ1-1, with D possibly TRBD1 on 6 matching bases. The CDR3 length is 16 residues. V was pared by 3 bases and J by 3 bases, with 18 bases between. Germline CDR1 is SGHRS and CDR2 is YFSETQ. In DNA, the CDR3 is TGCGCCAGCAGCTCCCGGGGGGGGCCCGCGGACACTGAAGCTTTCTTT. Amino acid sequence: CASSSRGGPADTEAFF.

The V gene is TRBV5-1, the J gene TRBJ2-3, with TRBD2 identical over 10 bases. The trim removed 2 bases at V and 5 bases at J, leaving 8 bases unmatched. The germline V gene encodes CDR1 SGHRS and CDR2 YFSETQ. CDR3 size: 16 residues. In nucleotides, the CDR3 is TGCGCCAGCAGCTTAGAGGGACTAGCGATAGTAGATACGCAGTATTTT. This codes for CASSLEGLAIVDTQYF.

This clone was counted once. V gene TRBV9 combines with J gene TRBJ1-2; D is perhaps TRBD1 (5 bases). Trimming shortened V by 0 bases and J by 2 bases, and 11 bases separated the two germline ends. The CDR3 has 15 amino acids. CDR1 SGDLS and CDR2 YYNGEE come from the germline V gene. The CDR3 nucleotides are TGTGCCAGCAGCGTAGGCGCAGGGCCCAACTATGGCTACACCTTC. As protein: CASSVGAGPNYGYTF.

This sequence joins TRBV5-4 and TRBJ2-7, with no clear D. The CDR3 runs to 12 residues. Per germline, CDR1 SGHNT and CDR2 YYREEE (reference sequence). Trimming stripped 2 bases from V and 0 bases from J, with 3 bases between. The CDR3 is CASSFSSYEQYF. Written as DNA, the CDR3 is TGTGCCAGCAGCTTTAGCTCCTACGAGCAGTACTTC.

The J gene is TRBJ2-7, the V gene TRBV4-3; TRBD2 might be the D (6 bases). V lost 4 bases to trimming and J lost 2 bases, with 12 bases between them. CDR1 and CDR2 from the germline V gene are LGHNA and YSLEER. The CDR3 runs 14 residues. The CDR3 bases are TGCGCCAGCAGCCTCGGGACTGCGACCTACGAGCAGTACTTC. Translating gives CASSLGTATYEQYF.

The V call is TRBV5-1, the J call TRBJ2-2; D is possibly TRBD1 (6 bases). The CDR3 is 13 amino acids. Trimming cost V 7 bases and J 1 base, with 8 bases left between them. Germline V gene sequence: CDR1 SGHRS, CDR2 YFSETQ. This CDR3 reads CASLQGNTGELFF. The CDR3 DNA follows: TGCGCCAGCTTACAGGGGAACACCGGGGAGCTGTTTTTT.

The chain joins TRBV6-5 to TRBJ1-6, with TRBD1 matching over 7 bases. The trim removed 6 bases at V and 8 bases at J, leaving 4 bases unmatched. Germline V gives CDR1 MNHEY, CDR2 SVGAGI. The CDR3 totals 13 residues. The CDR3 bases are TGTGCCAGCAGCCCAGACAGGGATTCACCCCTCCACTTT. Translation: CASSPDRDSPLHF.

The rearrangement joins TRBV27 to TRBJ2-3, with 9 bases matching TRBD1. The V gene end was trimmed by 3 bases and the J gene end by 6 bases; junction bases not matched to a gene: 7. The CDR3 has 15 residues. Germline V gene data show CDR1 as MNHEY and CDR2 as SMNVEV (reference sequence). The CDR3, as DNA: TGTGCCAGCAGTTTGGGGACAGGGCATCGGGATACGCAGTATTTT. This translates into CASSLGTGHRDTQYF.

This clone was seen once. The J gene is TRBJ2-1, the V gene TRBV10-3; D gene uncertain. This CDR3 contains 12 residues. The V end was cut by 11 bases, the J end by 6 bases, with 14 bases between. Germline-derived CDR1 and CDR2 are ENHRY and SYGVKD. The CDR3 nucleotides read TGTGCCTCAAGACCTCCGGGCAATGAGCAGTTCTTC. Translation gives CASRPPGNEQFF.

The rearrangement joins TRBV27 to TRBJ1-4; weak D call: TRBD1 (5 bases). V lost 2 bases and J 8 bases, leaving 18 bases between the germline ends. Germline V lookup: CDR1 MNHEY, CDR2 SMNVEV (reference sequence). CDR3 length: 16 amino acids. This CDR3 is CASSLGYGGSGEKLFF. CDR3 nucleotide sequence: TGTGCCAGCAGTTTAGGTTACGGGGGGTCGGGCGAAAAACTGTTTTTT.

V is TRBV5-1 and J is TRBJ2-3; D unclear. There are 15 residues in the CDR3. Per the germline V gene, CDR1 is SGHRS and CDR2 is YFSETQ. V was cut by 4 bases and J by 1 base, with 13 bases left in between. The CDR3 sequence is CASSPESAGTDTQYF. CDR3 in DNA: TGCGCCAGCAGCCCGGAATCGGCGGGCACAGATACGCAGTATTTT.

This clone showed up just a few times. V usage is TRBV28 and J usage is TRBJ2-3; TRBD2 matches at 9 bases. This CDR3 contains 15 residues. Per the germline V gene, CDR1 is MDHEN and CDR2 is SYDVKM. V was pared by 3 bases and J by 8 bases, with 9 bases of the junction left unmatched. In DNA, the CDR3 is TGTGCCAGCAGTTTCAAGCGGGGGGATGAGGGTACGCAGTATTTT. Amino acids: CASSFKRGDEGTQYF.

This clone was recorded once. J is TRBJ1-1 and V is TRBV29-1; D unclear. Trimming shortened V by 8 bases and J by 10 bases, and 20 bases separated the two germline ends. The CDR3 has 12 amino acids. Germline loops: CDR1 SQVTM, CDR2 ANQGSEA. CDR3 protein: CSFTPSRDGAFF. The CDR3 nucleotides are TGCAGCTTTACCCCTTCGAGGGATGGAGCTTTCTTT.

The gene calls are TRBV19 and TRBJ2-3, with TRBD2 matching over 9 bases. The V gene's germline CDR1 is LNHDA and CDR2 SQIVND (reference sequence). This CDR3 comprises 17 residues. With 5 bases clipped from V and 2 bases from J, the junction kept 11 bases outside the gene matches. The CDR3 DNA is TGTGCCAGTAGTTTCCGGGCACTAGCGGGCCCCACAGATACGCAGTATTTT. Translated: CASSFRALAGPTDTQYF.

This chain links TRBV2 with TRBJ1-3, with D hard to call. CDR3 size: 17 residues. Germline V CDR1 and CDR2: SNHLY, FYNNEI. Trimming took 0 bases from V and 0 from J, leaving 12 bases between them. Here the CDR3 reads CASSEAPAASSGNTIYF. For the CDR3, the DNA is TGTGCCAGCAGTGAAGCGCCAGCGGCCTCCTCTGGAAACACCATATATTTT.

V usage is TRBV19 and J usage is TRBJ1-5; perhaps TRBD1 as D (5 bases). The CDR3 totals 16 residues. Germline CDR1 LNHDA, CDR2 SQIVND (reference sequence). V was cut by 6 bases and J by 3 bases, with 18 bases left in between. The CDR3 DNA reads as TGTGCCAGTAGCCCAGAGCGGGGGAGGACCAATCAGCCCCAGCATTTT. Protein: CASSPERGRTNQPQHF.

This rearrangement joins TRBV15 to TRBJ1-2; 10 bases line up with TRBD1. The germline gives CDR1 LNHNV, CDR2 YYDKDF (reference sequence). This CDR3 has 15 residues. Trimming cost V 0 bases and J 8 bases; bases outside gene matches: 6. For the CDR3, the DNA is TGTGCCACCAGCAGAGAGGGACAGGGGCTCTCAGGCTACACCTTC. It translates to CATSREGQGLSGYTF.

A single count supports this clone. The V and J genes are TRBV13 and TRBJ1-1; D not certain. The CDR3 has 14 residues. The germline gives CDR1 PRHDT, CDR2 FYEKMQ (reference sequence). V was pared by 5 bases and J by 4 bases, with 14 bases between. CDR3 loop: CASSRREESTEAFF. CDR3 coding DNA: TGTGCCAGCAGCCGCCGAGAGGAAAGCACTGAAGCTTTCTTT. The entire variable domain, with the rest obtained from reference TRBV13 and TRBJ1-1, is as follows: AAGVIQSPRHLIKEKRETATLKCYPIPRHDTVYWYQQGPGQDPQFLISFYEKMQSDKGSIPDRFSAQQFSDYHSELNMSSLELGDSALYFCASSRREESTEAFFGQGTRLTVV.

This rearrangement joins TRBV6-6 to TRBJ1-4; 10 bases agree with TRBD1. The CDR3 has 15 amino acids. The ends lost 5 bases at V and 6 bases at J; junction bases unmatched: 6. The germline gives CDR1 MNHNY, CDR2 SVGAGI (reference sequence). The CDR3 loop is CASSPGGQGHEKLFF. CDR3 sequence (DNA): TGTGCCAGCAGTCCCGGGGGACAGGGGCATGAAAAACTGTTTTTT.

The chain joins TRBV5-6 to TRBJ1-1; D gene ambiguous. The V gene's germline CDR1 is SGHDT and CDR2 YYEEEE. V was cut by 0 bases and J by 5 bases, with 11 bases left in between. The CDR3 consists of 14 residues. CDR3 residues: CASSLEPSGTEAFF. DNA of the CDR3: TGTGCCAGCAGCTTGGAGCCGTCGGGGACTGAAGCTTTCTTT.

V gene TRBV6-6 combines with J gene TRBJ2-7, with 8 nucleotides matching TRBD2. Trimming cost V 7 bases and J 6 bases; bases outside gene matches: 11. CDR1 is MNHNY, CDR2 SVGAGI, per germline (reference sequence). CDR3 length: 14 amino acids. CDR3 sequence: CASTFGGGGSEQYF. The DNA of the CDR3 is TGTGCCAGCACTTTCGGGGGCGGGGGGTCCGAGCAGTACTTC.